Presented here are 22 T cell receptor beta chains from one specimen sequenced in a study of shared clonotypes between healthy human individuals. Terminally differentiated effector memory CD45RA+ cells were excluded from the naive CD8 cells, which were CD45RO-negative and positively selected for CCR7. Assay: immunoSEQ multiplex PCR; the TCRdb copy retains only in-frame clones and omits some. The repertoire holds more than 2 million clones, roughly 95% seen once, with 1% to 1.3% in the top ten. Sequencing was carried out using naive CD8+ T cells sorted from blood. These receptors came from a man in his late teens or twenties in good health.

The CDR3 sequence: CASSLTGASTDTQYF. In DNA, the CDR3 is TGCGCCAGCAGCCTCACAGGGGCCAGCACAGATACGCAGTATTTT. The chain recombines TRBV5-1 with TRBJ2-3, with 7 bases matching TRBD1. The CDR3 totals 15 residues. Trimming cost V 4 bases and J 0 bases; bases outside gene matches: 5. The germline gives CDR1 SGHRS, CDR2 YFSETQ.

This chain uses TRBV5-6 with TRBJ2-7, with 8 bases lining up with TRBD1. The germline V gene has CDR1 SGHDT and CDR2 YYEEEE. With 0 bases clipped from V and 6 bases from J, the junction kept 5 bases outside the gene matches. The CDR3 has 14 amino acids. The CDR3 bases are TGTGCCAGCAGCTTGGTGGACAGGGTCTCCGAGCAGTACTTC. Protein: CASSLVDRVSEQYF. Based on the CDR3 plus reference TRBV5-6 and TRBJ2-7, the full variable domain is DAGVTQSPTHLIKTRGQQVTLRCSPKSGHDTVSWYQQALGQGPQFIFQYYEEEERQRGNFPDRFSGHQFPNYSSELNVNALLLGDSALYLCASSLVDRVSEQYFGPGTRLTVT.

This clone was observed once. This chain connects TRBV2 to TRBJ2-1; D uncertain. Germline V gene sequence: CDR1 SNHLY, CDR2 FYNNEI. The V end was cut by 6 bases, the J end by 0 bases, with 9 bases between. The CDR3 is 14 residues long. The CDR3 region is CASRGAPSYNEQFF. In DNA form, the CDR3 reads TGTGCCAGCAGGGGCGCCCCCTCCTACAATGAGCAGTTCTTC. Based on the CDR3 plus reference TRBV2 and TRBJ2-1, the full variable domain is EPEVTQTPSHQVTQMGQEVILRCVPISNHLYFYWYRQILGQKVEFLVSFYNNEISEKSEIFDDQFSVERPDGSNFTLKIRSTKLEDSAMYFCASRGAPSYNEQFFGPGTRLTVL.

This clone was found once. The rearrangement joins TRBV7-2 to TRBJ2-5; the match to TRBD2 covers 13 bases. Germline V gene lookup returns CDR1 SGHTA and CDR2 FQGNSA. Unmatched junction bases numbered 2, after V lost 4 bases and J lost 9 bases. The CDR3 totals 13 residues. CDR3 sequence (DNA): TGTGCCAGCAGCTCAGGACTAGCGGGAGCCCAGTACTTC. Its protein is CASSSGLAGAQYF.

This clone was observed once. The V and J genes are TRBV4-3 and TRBJ2-1, with D perhaps TRBD2 (5 bases). The CDR3 extends over 17 amino acids. Germline lookup yields CDR1 LGHNA and CDR2 YSLEER. Trimming shortened V by 0 bases and J by 4 bases, and 16 bases separated the two germline ends. CDR3 sequence (DNA): TGCGCCAGCAGCCAAGATCGGGAAACGGGATGGTACAATGAGCAGTTCTTC. Its translation is CASSQDRETGWYNEQFF.

The chain employs TRBV4-1 and TRBJ1-4; D is unresolved. Germline CDR1 is MGHRA and CDR2 is YSYEKL. The V gene lost 4 bases and the J gene lost 8 bases, with 11 bases spanning the gap. The CDR3 contains 13 residues. The DNA of the CDR3 is TGCGCCAGCAGCCCCCGAGCAGGAGAAAAACTGTTTTTT. This encodes CASSPRAGEKLFF.

The chain carries TRBV5-1 and TRBJ2-7; D call uncertain. Germline assignment: CDR1 SGHRS and CDR2 YFSETQ. The ends were cut back, 6 bases at V and 0 bases at J, with 16 bases in the middle. The CDR3 spans 15 residues. CDR3 nucleotide sequence: TGCGCCAGCAAGCCGGAACACACGAGCTCCTACGAGCAGTACTTC. Protein product: CASKPEHTSSYEQYF.

The chain couples TRBV5-6 to TRBJ2-2, with 7 bases identical to TRBD1. Germline lookup yields CDR1 SGHDT and CDR2 YYEEEE. This CDR3 spans 16 amino acids. With 6 bases clipped from V and 5 bases from J, the junction kept 13 bases outside the gene matches. CDR3 sequence (DNA): TGTGCCAGCACCCAATCCTTGACAGGGCGTACCGGGGAGCTGTTTTTT. It translates to CASTQSLTGRTGELFF.

The chain recombines TRBV7-8 with TRBJ1-3; 8 positions agree with TRBD1. The CDR3 is 16 residues long. V was pared by 5 bases and J by 4 bases, with 10 bases of the junction left unmatched. Germline V gene lookup returns CDR1 SGHVS and CDR2 FQNEAQ. The CDR3 region is CASSPSPGQVGNTIYF. The CDR3, as DNA: TGTGCCAGCAGCCCAAGCCCGGGACAGGTCGGAAACACCATATATTTT.

As to this clone: This same CDR3 is encoded by further DNA sequences in the sample. The chain links TRBV19 to TRBJ2-7; tentative D call: TRBD1 (7 bases). V was cut by 3 bases and J by 6 bases, with 12 bases left in between. CDR1 and CDR2 (germline): LNHDA, SQIVND (reference sequence). This CDR3 region has 13 residues. CDR3 sequence (DNA): TGTGCCAGTAGTATTGGGCAGGGGGGCGAGCAGTACTTC. Its translation: CASSIGQGGEQYF.

The chain recombines TRBV28 with TRBJ1-5; 10 bases match TRBD1. This CDR3 is 15 amino acids long. Germline assignment: CDR1 MDHEN and CDR2 SYDVKM. V lost 5 bases, J lost 9 bases, and 10 bases stayed unmatched. This CDR3 reads CASSTPGTGELPQHF. The CDR3 DNA is TGTGCCAGCAGTACCCCCGGGACAGGGGAATTGCCCCAGCATTTT.

V usage is TRBV19 and J usage is TRBJ2-7; 13 bases match TRBD2. V gave up 1 base and J gave up 4 bases; unmatched junction bases: 4. This CDR3 region has 16 residues. CDR1 is LNHDA and CDR2 is SQIVND in the germline V gene (reference sequence). CDR3 DNA: TGTGCCAGTAGTATAGGAGGACTAGCGGGAGTTTACGAGCAGTACTTC. Protein sequence: CASSIGGLAGVYEQYF.

The rearrangement links TRBV9 to TRBJ2-2; possible D gene TRBD2, 6 bases. With 6 bases removed from V and 5 bases from J, the gap between germline ends came to 8 bases. Germline V gives CDR1 SGDLS, CDR2 YYNGEE. CDR3 length equals 12 residues. The CDR3 reads CASMAGTGELFF. The CDR3 DNA sequence: TGTGCCAGCATGGCGGGGACCGGGGAGCTGTTTTTT.

In DNA, the CDR3 is TGTGCCAGCAGTTCTAACAGGGACGGTTACACTGAAGCTTTCTTT. Amino acid sequence: CASSSNRDGYTEAFF. The rearrangement uses TRBV7-9 and TRBJ1-1; D is possibly TRBD1 (6 bases). Germline lookup yields CDR1 SEHNR and CDR2 FQNEAQ (reference sequence). V lost 6 bases, J lost 3 bases, and 17 bases lay in between. The CDR3 is 15 amino acids.

The chain recombines TRBV6-1 with TRBJ1-1; the match to TRBD1 covers 7 bases. This CDR3 region has 15 residues. The V and J ends lost 11 bases and 5 bases, in that order; junction bases with no gene match: 17. Germline V gene lookup returns CDR1 MNHNS and CDR2 SASEGT. The CDR3 sequence: CALEGALYGSTEAFF. As DNA, the CDR3 is TGTGCCTTAGAGGGGGCGCTTTATGGTTCGACTGAAGCTTTCTTT.

The chain is built from TRBV6-5 and TRBJ2-1; 8 nucleotides align to TRBD2. The germline V gene has CDR1 MNHEY and CDR2 SVGAGI. Trimming removed 5 bases from V and 4 bases from J; junction bases left unmatched: 7. There are 15 residues in the CDR3. CDR3 residues: CASSRSGTAYNEQFF. In DNA form, the CDR3 reads TGTGCCAGCAGTCGTAGCGGGACGGCTTACAATGAGCAGTTCTTC.

The chain carries TRBV11-2 and TRBJ2-7, with 14 bases lining up with TRBD2. The CDR3 length is 16 residues. Germline trimming cut 5 bases from V and 3 bases from J; bases unmatched to any gene: 6. Germline loops: CDR1 SGHAT, CDR2 FQNNGV. DNA of the CDR3: TGTGCCAGCAGCAGCCGACTAGCGGGGGGGCTCTACGAGCAGTACTTC. It is translated as CASSSRLAGGLYEQYF.

The genes are TRBV6-6 and TRBJ2-2, with 10 bases that match TRBD1. The junction had 9 bases not matched to a gene; V was cut back by 6 bases and J by 8 bases. The CDR3 has 15 residues. The germline V gene encodes CDR1 MNHNY and CDR2 SVGAGI (reference sequence). DNA for the CDR3: TGTGCCAGCAGGGAGGGACAGGGGATGGGGGGGGAGCTGTTTTTT. Translated: CASREGQGMGGELFF.

This sequence joins TRBV23-1 and TRBJ2-7; D assignment may be TRBD1 or TRBD2 (5 bases each). TRBV23-1 is recorded as an ORF, its role being uncertain. The V and J ends lost 2 bases and 3 bases respectively, with 17 bases between them. The CDR3 is made up of 16 amino acids. The CDR3 region is CASSQGGGRVVYEQYF. DNA of the CDR3: TGCGCCAGCAGTCAAGGGGGTGGCAGGGTTGTCTACGAGCAGTACTTC.

The chain uses TRBV28 and TRBJ1-1; D perhaps matches TRBD1 (5 bases). Germline V gives CDR1 MDHEN, CDR2 SYDVKM. V was clipped by 5 bases and J by 6 bases, with 16 bases between them. The CDR3 sequence is 14 residues long. CDR3 amino acids: CASSLPRQPAEAFF. For the CDR3, the DNA is TGTGCCAGCAGTCTCCCCAGACAGCCAGCTGAAGCTTTCTTT.

The chain employs TRBV11-2 and TRBJ2-5, with TRBD2 matching over 11 bases. The CDR3 runs to 15 residues. Per the germline V gene, CDR1 is SGHAT and CDR2 is FQNNGV. V trimming: 1 base; J trimming: 2 bases; junction bases outside the gene matches: 0. The CDR3 DNA reads TGTGCCAGCAGCTTAGGACTAGCGGGGCAAGAGACCCAGTACTTC. The encoded protein is CASSLGLAGQETQYF.

The chain recombines TRBV27 with TRBJ1-1; D is possibly TRBD1 (6 bases). This CDR3 comprises 14 residues. Germline lookup yields CDR1 MNHEY and CDR2 SMNVEV (reference sequence). V lost 5 bases, J lost 4 bases, and 14 bases lay in between. This chain's CDR3 is CASSRGNDLTEAFF. The CDR3 coding sequence is TGTGCCAGCAGTAGGGGGAACGACCTCACTGAAGCTTTCTTT.